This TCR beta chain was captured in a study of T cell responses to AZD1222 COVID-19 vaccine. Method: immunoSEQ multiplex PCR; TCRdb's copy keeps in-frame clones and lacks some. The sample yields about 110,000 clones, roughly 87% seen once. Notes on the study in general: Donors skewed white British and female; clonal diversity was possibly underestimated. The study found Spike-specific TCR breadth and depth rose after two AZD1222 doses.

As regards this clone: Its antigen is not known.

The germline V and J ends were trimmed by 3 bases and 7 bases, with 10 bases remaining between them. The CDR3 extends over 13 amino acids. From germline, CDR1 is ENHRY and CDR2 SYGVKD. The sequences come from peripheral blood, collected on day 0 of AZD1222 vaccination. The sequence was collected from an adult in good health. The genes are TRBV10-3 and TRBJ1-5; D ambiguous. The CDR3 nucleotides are TGTGCCATCAGTGAAAGGGTAGAGCAGCCCCAGCATTTT. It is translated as CAISERVEQPQHF.